The clone carrying this T cell receptor (beta chain) was seen at least ten times. The ends were cut back, 0 bases at V and 10 bases at J, with 13 bases in the middle. Germline V gives CDR1 LGHDT, CDR2 YNNKEL (reference sequence). This CDR3 spans 14 amino acids. The data are from a study of T-cell reconstitution after alpha-beta-depleted transplantation in children. Unique molecular identifiers were built into the TCRbeta library. From the PCR reads, TCRdb called clonotypes with MiXCR, one entry per CDR3 protein. The sample lists around 450,000 distinct CDR3 sequences, about 10% occurring once. The material sequenced was PBMCs, taken before TCRalphabeta/CD19-depleted stem cell transplant. The chain employs TRBV3-1 and TRBJ2-1; D is possibly TRBD1 (6 bases). The source is a child aged 2 to 10 with inherited bone marrow failure, due to receive a stem cell transplant. The CDR3, as DNA: TGTGCCAGCAGCCAAGAGGGATACAGGGCCGAGCAGTTCTTC. It yields the protein CASSQEGYRAEQFF.